This is a list of T cell receptor beta chains from one sample in a study of somatic mutations in cytotoxic T cells in rheumatoid arthritis. The protocol was immunoSEQ multiplex PCR, while the TCRdb copy is restricted to in-frame clones and leaves out a portion. The table shows about 15,000 clones, with about 83% occurring only once. The sample comprised CD8+ T cells sorted from blood. These receptors were obtained from an adult with rheumatoid arthritis. Both conserved end residues are part of each CDR3. D genes are given only for firm matches. Rows may omit the clone size; those that give it use once, few, many or a size class.

V gene	D gene	clone size	J gene	CDR3 DNA	CDR3 protein
TRBV9	-	once	TRBJ2-3	TGTGCCAGCAGCGTAGCTGTGGGGCAGGGGATCACAGATACGCAGTATTTT	CASSVAVGQGITDTQYF
TRBV30	-	medium-sized	TRBJ1-2	TGTGCCTGGAGCGGGCTGGGGGGATATGGCTACACCTTC	CAWSGLGGYGYTF
TRBV5-6	-	-	TRBJ2-7	TGTGCCAGCAGCTTGGTTGGGGGGGGCAATCCCGAGCAGTACTTC	CASSLVGGGNPEQYF
TRBV9	TRBD1	once	TRBJ2-3	TGTGCCAGCAGCGCCTTCTCGCTGGGGGCACAGGGGGCTACACAGTATTTT	CASSAFSLGAQGATQYF
TRBV29-1	TRBD1	-	TRBJ2-5	TGCAGCGTTGAAGCTACGACCGGGGACAGGCAAGAGACCCAGTACTTC	CSVEATTGDRQETQYF
TRBV19	-	-	TRBJ1-2	TGTGCCAGTAGTAACCAGGGCGATGGCTACACCTTC	CASSNQGDGYTF
TRBV28	TRBD2	few	TRBJ2-7	TGTGCCGGTTCCATAGGGACTAGGTTCTACGAGCAGTACTTC	CAGSIGTRFYEQYF
TRBV6-5	-	-	TRBJ2-2	TGTGCCAGCAGTGACGGGGGTAGGGCCGGGGAGCTGTTTTTT	CASSDGGRAGELFF
TRBV11-3	TRBD2	-	TRBJ2-3	TGTGCCAGCAGCTCCAGCGGGAGGGCCGGAGATACGCAGTATTTT	CASSSSGRAGDTQYF
TRBV5-4	-	few	TRBJ2-7	TGTGCCAGCAGCTTGGGACTAGAATCCTACGAGCAGTACTTC	CASSLGLESYEQYF
TRBV28	-	-	TRBJ1-4	TGTGCCAGCAGTACCCGGGGTTATGAAAAACTGTTTTTT	CASSTRGYEKLFF
TRBV9	-	-	TRBJ2-7	TGTGCCAGCATGGGGGATAGCTCCTACGAGCAGTACTTC	CASMGDSSYEQYF
TRBV19	-	-	TRBJ2-3	TGTGCCAGTAGTAGGGCGGCGATGGTAGATACGCAGTATTTT	CASSRAAMVDTQYF